This T cell receptor (beta chain) was recorded in a study of early T cells in non-severe SARS-CoV-2 infection. As for the study in general: Sequencing input comprised bulk RNA from unsorted whole blood; chain pairing was not available. Study outcomes and limitations: VDJdb matching favored anti-spike CD8 responses, missing private and CD4 specificities.

Unique molecular identifiers were added to individual cDNA molecules. TCRdb analysed the 5' RACE reads with MiXCR anew, one entry per CDR3 protein. The data contain tens of thousands of distinct CDR3 sequences, over 20% of them singletons. In the case of this clonotype: Its antigen is still unknown.

The CDR3 is 14 amino acids. The sample in question was whole blood, obtained at baseline. The chain employs TRBV3-2 and TRBJ2-3; the DNA was not compared with TRBD2, the D call given in the table. TRBV3-2 is marked as a pseudogene. The sequence derives from an adult who was a healthcare worker with PCR-confirmed SARS-CoV-2 infection or an uninfected control (not recorded which). The CDR3 loop reads CASTPGTSEDTQYF. The CDR3 DNA reads as TGTGCCAGCACCCCCGGGACTAGCGAGGATACGCAGTATTTT.